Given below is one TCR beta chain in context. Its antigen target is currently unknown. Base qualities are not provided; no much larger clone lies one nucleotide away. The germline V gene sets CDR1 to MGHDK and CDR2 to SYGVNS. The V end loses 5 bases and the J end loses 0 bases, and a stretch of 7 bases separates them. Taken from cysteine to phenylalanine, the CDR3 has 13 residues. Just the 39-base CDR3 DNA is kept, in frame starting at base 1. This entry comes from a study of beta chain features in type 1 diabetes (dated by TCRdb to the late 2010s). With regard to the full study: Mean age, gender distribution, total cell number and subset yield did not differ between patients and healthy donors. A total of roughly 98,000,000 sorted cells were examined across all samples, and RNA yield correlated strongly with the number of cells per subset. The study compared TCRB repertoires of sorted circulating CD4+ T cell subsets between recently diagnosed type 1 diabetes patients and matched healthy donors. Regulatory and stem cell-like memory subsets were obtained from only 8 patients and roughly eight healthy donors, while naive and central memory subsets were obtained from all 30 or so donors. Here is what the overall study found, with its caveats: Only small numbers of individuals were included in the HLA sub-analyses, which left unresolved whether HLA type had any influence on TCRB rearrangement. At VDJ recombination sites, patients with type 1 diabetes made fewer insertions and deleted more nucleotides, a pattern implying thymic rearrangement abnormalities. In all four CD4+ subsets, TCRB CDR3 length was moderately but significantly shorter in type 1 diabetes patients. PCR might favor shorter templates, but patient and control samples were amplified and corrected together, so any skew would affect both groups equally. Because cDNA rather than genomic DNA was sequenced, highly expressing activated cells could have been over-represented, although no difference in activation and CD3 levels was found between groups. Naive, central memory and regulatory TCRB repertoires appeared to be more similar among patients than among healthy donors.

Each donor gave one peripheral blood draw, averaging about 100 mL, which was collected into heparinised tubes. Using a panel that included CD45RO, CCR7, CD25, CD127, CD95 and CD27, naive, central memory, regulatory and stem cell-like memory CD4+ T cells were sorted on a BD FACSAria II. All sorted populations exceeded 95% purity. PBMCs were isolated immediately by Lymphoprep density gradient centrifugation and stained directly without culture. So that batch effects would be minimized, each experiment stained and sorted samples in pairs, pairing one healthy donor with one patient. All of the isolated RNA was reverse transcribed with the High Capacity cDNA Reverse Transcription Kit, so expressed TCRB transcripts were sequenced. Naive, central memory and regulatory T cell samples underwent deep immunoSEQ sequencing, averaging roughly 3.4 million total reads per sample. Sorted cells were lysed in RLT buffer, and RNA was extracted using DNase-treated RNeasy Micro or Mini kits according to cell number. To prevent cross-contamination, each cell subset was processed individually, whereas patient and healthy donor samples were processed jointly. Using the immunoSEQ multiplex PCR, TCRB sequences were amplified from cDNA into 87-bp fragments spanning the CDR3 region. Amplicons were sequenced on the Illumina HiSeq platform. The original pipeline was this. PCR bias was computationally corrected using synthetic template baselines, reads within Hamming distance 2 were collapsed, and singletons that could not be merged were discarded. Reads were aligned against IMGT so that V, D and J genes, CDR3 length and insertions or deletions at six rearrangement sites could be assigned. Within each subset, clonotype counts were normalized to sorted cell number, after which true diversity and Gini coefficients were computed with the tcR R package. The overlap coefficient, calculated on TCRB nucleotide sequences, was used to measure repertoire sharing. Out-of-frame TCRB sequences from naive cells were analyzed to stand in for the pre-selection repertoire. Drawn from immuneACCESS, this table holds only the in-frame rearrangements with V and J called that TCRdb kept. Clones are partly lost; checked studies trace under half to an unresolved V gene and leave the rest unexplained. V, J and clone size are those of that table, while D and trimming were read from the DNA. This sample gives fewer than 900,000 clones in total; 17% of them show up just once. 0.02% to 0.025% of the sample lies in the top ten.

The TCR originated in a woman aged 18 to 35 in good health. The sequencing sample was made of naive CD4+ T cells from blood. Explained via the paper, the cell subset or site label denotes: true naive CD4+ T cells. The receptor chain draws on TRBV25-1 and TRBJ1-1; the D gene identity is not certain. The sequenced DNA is TGTGCCAGCAGTAAGACCATGAACACTGAAGCTTTCTTT. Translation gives CASSKTMNTEAFF.